This T cell receptor (beta chain) comes out of a study of blood T cell repertoires in COVID-19. Authors' methods: Amplified reference gene primers provided the basis for estimating nucleated cell counts. Here immunoSEQ multiplex PCR was the method, and the copy in TCRdb shows in-frame clones only, minus some. For V, J and clone size, that table is used; D and trimming come from the DNA. Among around 460,000 clones listed, 70% to 90% were seen once. Seattle enrolled patients during active infection and tracked them longitudinally. This clone was counted a single time. This CDR3 comprises 16 residues. V lost 1 base, J lost 6 bases, and 15 bases lay in between. Germline assignment: CDR1 MGHRA and CDR2 YSYEKL.

This sequence joins TRBV4-1 and TRBJ2-2; D not certain. Sample: peripheral blood. The origin of this receptor is a man between 18 and 29 years old with COVID-19, enrolled during active disease. CDR3 sequence reads: CASSQGPRPGPGELFF. The CDR3 bases are TGCGCCAGCAGCCAAGGCCCCCGGCCAGGTCCCGGGGAGCTGTTTTTT.